The clone carrying this T cell receptor (beta chain) has just a few counts. Using its own MiXCR run on the reads, TCRdb lists one record per CDR3 protein. The sample shows some 700,000 distinct CDR3 sequences, under 40% of them seen only once. This entry comes from a study of T cell repertoires in cytomegalovirus infection. Turning to the study itself: CMV infection together with matching HLA type was indicated by public TCR beta signatures.

The CDR3 is 14 residues long. V lost 8 bases and J 4 bases, leaving 17 bases between the germline ends. Germline V CDR1 and CDR2: LNHDA, SQIVND (reference sequence). Source material: PBMCs. This sequence originates from a human donor in good health (CMV status not recorded). Some clones in this sample may be carry-over from other donors' samples. The V and J genes are TRBV19 and TRBJ1-2; D perhaps matches TRBD1 (5 bases). DNA for the CDR3: TGTGCCAGTCAACAACGTCAGGGTAGCTATGGCTACACCTTC. The encoded protein is CASQQRQGSYGYTF. Based on the CDR3 plus reference TRBV19 and TRBJ1-2, the full variable domain is DGGITQSPKYLFRKEGQNVTLSCEQNLNHDAMYWYRQDPGQGLRLIYYSQIVNDFQKGDIAEGYSVSREKKESFPLTVTSAQKNPTAFYLCASQQRQGSYGYTFGSGTRLTVV.